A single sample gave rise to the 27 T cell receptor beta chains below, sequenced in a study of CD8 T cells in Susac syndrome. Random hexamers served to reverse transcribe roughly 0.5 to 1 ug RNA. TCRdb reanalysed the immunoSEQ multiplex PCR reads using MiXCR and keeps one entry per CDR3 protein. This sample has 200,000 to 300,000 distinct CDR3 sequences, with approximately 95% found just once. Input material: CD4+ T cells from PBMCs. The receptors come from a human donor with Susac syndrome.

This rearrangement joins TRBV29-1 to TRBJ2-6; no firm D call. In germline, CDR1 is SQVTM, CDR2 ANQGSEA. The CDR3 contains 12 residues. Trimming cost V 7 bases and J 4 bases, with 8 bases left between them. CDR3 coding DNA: TGCAGCGCGATAGCCGGGGCCAACGTCCTGACTTTC. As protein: CSAIAGANVLTF.

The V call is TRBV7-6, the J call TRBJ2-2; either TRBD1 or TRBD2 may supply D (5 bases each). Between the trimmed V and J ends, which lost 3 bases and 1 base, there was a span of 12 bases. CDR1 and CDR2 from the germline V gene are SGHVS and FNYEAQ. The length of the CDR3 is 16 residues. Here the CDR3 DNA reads TGTGCCAGCAGCTTTAAGGGGAGTCGGAACACCGGGGAGCTGTTTTTT. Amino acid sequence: CASSFKGSRNTGELFF. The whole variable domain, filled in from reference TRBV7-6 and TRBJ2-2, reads GAGVSQSPRYKVTKRGQDVALRCDPISGHVSLYWYRQALGQGPEFLTYFNYEAQQDKSGLPNDRFSAERPEGSISTLTIQRTEQRDSAMYRCASSFKGSRNTGELFFGEGSRLTVL.

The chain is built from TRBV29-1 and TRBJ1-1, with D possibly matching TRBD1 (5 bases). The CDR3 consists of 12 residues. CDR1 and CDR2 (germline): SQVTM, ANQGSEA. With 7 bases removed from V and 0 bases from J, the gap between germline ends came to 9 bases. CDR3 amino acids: CSAGTVNTEAFF. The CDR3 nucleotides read TGCAGCGCTGGGACGGTGAACACTGAAGCTTTCTTT.

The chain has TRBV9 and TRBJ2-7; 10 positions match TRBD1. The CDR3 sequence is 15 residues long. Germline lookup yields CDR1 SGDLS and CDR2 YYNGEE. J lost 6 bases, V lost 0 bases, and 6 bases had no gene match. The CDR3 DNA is TGTGCCAGCAGCGTAGAGGGACAGGGGACCGGCGAGCAGTACTTC. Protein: CASSVEGQGTGEQYF. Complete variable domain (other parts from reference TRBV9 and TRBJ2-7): DSGVTQTPKHLITATGQRVTLRCSPRSGDLSVYWYQQSLDQGLQFLIQYYNGEERAKGNILERFSAQQFPDLHSELNLSSLELGDSALYFCASSVEGQGTGEQYFGPGTRLTVT.

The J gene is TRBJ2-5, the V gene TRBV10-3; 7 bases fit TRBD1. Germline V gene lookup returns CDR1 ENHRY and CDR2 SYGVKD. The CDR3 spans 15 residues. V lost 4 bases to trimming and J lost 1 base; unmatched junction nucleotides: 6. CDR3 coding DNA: TGTGCCATCAGTGCCGATCGGACAGGCCAAGAGACCCAGTACTTC. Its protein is CAISADRTGQETQYF.

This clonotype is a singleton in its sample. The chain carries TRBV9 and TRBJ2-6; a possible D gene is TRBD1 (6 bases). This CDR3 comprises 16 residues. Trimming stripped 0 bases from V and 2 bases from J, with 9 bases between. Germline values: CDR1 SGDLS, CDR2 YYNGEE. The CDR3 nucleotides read TGTGCCAGCAGCGTAGAATCAGGGGCTGGGGCCAACGTCCTGACTTTC. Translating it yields CASSVESGAGANVLTF.

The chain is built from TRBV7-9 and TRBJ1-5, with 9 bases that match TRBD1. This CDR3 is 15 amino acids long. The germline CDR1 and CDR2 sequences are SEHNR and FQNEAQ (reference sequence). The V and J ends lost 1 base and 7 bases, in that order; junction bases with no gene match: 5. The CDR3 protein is CASSLEGQGGQPQHF. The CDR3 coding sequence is TGTGCCAGCAGCTTAGAGGGACAGGGCGGACAGCCCCAGCATTTT.

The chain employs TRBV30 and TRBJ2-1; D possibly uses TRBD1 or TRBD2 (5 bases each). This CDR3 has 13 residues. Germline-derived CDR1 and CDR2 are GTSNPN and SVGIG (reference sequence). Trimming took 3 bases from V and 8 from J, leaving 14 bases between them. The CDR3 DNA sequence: TGTGCCTGGAGGGGGACCAGAAGGGATGAGCAGTTCTTC. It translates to CAWRGTRRDEQFF.

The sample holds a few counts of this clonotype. As DNA, the CDR3 is TGTGCCAGCAGCCAAGAGGGTATCTACGAGCAGTACTTC. Its translation: CASSQEGIYEQYF. The chain carries TRBV3-1 and TRBJ2-7; D gene uncertain. Germline lookup yields CDR1 LGHDT and CDR2 YNNKEL (reference sequence). V lost 0 bases and J 3 bases, leaving 6 bases between the germline ends. This CDR3 has 13 residues.

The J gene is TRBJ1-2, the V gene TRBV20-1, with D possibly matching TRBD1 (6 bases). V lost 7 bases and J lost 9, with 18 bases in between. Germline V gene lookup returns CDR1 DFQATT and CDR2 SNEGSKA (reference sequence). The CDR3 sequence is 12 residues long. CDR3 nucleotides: TGCAGTGGCCAAGACGGGACAATGCGCTACACCTTC. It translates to CSGQDGTMRYTF.

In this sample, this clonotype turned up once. CDR3: CASSYGQGGTEAFF. The CDR3 nucleotides read TGTGCCAGCAGTTACGGACAGGGAGGAACGGAGGCTTTCTTT. This chain connects TRBV6-5 to TRBJ1-1; 8 positions match TRBD1. The junction had 10 bases not matched to a gene; V was cut back by 2 bases and J by 11 bases. This CDR3 has 14 residues. Germline V gene lookup returns CDR1 MNHEY and CDR2 SVGAGI.

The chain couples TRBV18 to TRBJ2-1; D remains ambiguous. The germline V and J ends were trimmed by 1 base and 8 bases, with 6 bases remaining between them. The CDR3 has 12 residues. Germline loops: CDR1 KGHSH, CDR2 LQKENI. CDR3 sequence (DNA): TGTGCCAGCTCACCACAGGTCGATGAGCAGTTCTTC. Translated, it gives CASSPQVDEQFF.

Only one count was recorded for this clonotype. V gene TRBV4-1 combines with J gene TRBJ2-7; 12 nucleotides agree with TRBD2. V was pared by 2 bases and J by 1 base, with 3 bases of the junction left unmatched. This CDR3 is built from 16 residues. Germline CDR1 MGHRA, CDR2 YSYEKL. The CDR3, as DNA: TGCGCCAGCAGCCAAACGGGGACTAGCGGGTCCTACGAGCAGTACTTC. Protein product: CASSQTGTSGSYEQYF.

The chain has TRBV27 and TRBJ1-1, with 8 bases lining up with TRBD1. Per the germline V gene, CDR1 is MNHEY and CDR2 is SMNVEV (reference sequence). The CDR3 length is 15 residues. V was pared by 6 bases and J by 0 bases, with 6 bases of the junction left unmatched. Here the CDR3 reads CASSNGQGLNTEAFF. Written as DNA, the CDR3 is TGTGCCAGCAGCAATGGACAGGGTTTGAACACTGAAGCTTTCTTT.

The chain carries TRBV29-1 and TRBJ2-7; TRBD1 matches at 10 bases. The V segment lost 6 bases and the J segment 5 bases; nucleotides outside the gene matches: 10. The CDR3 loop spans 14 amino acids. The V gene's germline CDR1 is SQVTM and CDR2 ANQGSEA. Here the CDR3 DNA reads TGCAGCGTGGGCCGAAGGGACAGGGGACACGAGCAGTACTTC. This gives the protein CSVGRRDRGHEQYF.

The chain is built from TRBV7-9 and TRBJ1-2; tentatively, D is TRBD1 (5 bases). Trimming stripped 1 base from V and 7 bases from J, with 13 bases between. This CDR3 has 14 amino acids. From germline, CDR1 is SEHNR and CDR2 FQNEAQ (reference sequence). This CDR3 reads CASSLVWQGRGYTF. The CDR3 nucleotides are TGTGCCAGCAGCTTAGTCTGGCAGGGACGTGGCTACACCTTC.

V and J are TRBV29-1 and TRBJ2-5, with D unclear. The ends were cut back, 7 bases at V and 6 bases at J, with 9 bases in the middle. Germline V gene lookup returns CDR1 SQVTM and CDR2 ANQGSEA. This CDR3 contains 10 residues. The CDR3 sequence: CSAVVQTQYF. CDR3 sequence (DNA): TGCAGCGCTGTCGTTCAGACCCAGTACTTC.

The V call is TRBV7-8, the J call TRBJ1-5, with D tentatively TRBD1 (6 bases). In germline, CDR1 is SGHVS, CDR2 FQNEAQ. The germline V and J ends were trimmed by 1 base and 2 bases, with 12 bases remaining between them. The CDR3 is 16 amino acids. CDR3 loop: CASSLGYRVRNQPQHF. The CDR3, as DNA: TGTGCCAGCAGCTTAGGGTACAGGGTTCGCAATCAGCCCCAGCATTTT.

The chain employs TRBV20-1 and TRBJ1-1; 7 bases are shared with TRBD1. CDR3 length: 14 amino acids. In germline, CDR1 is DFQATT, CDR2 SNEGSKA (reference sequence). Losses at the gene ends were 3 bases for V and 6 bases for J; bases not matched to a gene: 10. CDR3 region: CSASFGDRDSEAFF. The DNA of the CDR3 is TGCAGTGCTAGTTTTGGCGACAGGGATTCTGAAGCTTTCTTT.

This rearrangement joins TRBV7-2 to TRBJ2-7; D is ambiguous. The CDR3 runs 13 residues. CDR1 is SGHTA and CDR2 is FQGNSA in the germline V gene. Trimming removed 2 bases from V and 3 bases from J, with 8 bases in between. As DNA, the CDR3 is TGTGCCAGCAGCTTAACTTCGAGCTACGAGCAGTACTTC. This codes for CASSLTSSYEQYF.

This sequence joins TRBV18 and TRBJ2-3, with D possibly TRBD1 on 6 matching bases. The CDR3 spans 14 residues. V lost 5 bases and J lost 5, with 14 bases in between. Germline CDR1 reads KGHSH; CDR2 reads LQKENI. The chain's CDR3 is CASSAQLQGDTQYF. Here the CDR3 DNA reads TGTGCCAGCTCAGCTCAATTACAGGGAGATACGCAGTATTTT.

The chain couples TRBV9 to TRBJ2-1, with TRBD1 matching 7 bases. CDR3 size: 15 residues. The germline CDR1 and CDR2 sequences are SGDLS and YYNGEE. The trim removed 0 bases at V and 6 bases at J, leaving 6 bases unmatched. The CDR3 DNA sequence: TGTGCCAGCAGCGTAGATCAGACAGGGCCCAATGAGCAGTTCTTC. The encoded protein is CASSVDQTGPNEQFF.

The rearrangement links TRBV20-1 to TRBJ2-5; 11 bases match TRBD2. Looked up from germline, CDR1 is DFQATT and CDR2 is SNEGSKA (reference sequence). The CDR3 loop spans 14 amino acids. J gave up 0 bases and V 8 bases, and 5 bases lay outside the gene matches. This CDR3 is CSLRLAGNQETQYF. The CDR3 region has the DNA TGCAGTTTAAGACTAGCGGGAAACCAAGAGACCCAGTACTTC.

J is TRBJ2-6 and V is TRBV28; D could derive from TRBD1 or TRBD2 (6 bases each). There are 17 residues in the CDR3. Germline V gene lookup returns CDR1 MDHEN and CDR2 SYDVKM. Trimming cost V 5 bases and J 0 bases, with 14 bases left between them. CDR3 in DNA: TGTGCCAGCAGTCGCCGGGGGCCTAGCTCTGGGGCCAACGTCCTGACTTTC. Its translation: CASSRRGPSSGANVLTF.

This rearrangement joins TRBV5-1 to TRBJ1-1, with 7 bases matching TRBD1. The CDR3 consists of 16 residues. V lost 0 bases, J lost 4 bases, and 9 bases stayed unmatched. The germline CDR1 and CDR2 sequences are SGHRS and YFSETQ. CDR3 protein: CASSLVAGGRATEAFF. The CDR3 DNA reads TGCGCCAGCAGCTTGGTGGCAGGGGGACGAGCCACTGAAGCTTTCTTT.

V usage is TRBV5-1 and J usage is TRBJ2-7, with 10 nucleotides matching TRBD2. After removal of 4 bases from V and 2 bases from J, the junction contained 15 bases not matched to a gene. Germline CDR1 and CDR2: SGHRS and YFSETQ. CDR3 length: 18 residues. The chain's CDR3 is CASSALSPGLATTYEQYF. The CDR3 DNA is TGCGCCAGCAGCGCATTGTCTCCGGGACTAGCGACAACCTACGAGCAGTACTTC.

CDR3: CASIHEQTKQGEQFF. The CDR3 region has the DNA TGTGCCAGCATACATGAACAGACCAAGCAGGGTGAGCAGTTCTTC. The rearrangement links TRBV12-3 or TRBV12-4 to TRBJ2-1, with D possibly being TRBD1 (5 bases). Trimming removed 7 bases at V and 9 bases at J, with 22 bases between. The CDR3 runs to 15 residues.